Listed below are T cell receptor beta chains from one sample, sequenced in a study of shared clonotypes between healthy human individuals. Profiling relied on immunoSEQ multiplex PCR, and the TCRdb table lists in-frame clones only, not all of them. The sample consists of over 2,000,000 clones, around 93% of them appearing once. The material sequenced was naive CD8+ T cells from PBMCs. The receptors derive from a man aged 18 to 29 in good health. Some clones in this sample may be carry-over from other donors' samples. Each CDR3 is given with its conserved first and last residue. The order of the fields is clone size, V gene, J gene, D gene, CDR3 DNA, CDR3 protein. D genes are given only for firm matches. Size is stated for part of the rows, as once, few or many counts, or as a class when the clone is expanded.

-	TRBV6-1	TRBJ1-2	-	TGTGCCAGCACTAGGGGAGGGGGCTACACCTTC	CASTRGGGYTF
-	TRBV27	TRBJ2-3	-	TGTGCCAGCAGGATGCAGGGGGGTGGGGGCACAGATACGCAGTATTTT	CASRMQGGGGTDTQYF
-	TRBV6-5	TRBJ2-3	-	TGTGCCAGCAGTTACTCGATACGGGAGCGCCCAGATACGCAGTATTTT	CASSYSIRERPDTQYF
-	TRBV29-1	TRBJ2-7	TRBD1	TGCAGCGTTAGGACAGGGTCCTACGAGCAGTACTTC	CSVRTGSYEQYF
-	TRBV15	TRBJ2-7	TRBD1	TGTGCCACCAGCAGCTCCGGACAGGCGTCCTACGAGCAGTACTTC	CATSSSGQASYEQYF
-	TRBV7-9	TRBJ2-5	-	TGTGCCAGCAGTGTCGTCACGGTCCAAGAGACCCAGTACTTC	CASSVVTVQETQYF
-	TRBV7-9	TRBJ2-1	TRBD1	TGTGCCAGCAGCTTAGGAGGGCAGGGGGCTTTCTACAATGAGCAGTTCTTC	CASSLGGQGAFYNEQFF
-	TRBV9	TRBJ2-1	-	TGTGCCAGCAGCCGACGCCGGGAGCACAATGAGCAGTTCTTC	CASSRRREHNEQFF
-	TRBV5-1	TRBJ1-1	-	TGCGCCAGCAGCTTGACAGGGCCAGGGACTGAAGCTTTCTTT	CASSLTGPGTEAFF
-	TRBV12-5	TRBJ1-2	-	TGTGCTAGTGGTTCTAGGGAGTATGGCTACACCTTC	CASGSREYGYTF
-	TRBV30	TRBJ2-7	-	TGTGCCTGGAGTTCTGGGGCCGCCTACGAGCAGTACTTC	CAWSSGAAYEQYF
-	TRBV4-3	TRBJ1-1	-	TGCGCCAGCAGCCAAGATATAGACTGGGAACCCACTGAAGCTTTCTTT	CASSQDIDWEPTEAFF
-	TRBV5-8	TRBJ1-1	TRBD1	TGTGCCAGCAGCATAGGGACAGTGAACACTGAAGCTTTCTTT	CASSIGTVNTEAFF
-	TRBV2	TRBJ1-2	TRBD1	TGTGCCAGCAGTGAAACAGGACAGGCTTTCTATGGCTACACCTTC	CASSETGQAFYGYTF
-	TRBV11-2	TRBJ2-5	-	TGTGCCAGCAGCCCCCGATGGCAAGAGACCCAGTACTTC	CASSPRWQETQYF
-	TRBV28	TRBJ2-3	-	TGTGCCAGCGGGGGTTCGAAGGGACATAGCACAGATACGCAGTATTTT	CASGGSKGHSTDTQYF
-	TRBV2	TRBJ2-7	TRBD2	TGTGCCAGCAGTGAAGGGCTAGCGGTTTCCTACGAGCAGTACTTC	CASSEGLAVSYEQYF
once	TRBV10-3	TRBJ2-1	-	TGTGCCGGCGGGTTTGACTACGACAATGAGCAGTTCTTC	CAGGFDYDNEQFF
-	TRBV27	TRBJ1-2	-	TGTGCCAGCAGTTTAGGGGGCCTAGCTAACTATGGCTACACCTTC	CASSLGGLANYGYTF
few	TRBV30	TRBJ1-2	-	TGTGCCTGGGCCGAGGGGTTACCAAGATATGGCTACACCTTC	CAWAEGLPRYGYTF
few	TRBV7-9	TRBJ1-5	-	TGTGCCAGCAGCTTAGGGCAGGACCAGCATTTT	CASSLGQDQHF
-	TRBV9	TRBJ1-2	-	TGTGCCAGCAGCGTAGTGGGGGAATATGGCTACACCTTC	CASSVVGEYGYTF
-	TRBV11-2	TRBJ2-1	-	TGTGCCAGCAGCTTAGTCGCGGTGATCCCTAGCGACTACAATGAGCAGTTCTTC	CASSLVAVIPSDYNEQFF
-	TRBV5-1	TRBJ1-2	-	TGCGCCAGCAGCTTGGCGGACGGAAACTATGGCTACACCTTC	CASSLADGNYGYTF
-	TRBV7-2	TRBJ2-2	TRBD2	TGTGCCAGCAGCTTGGGGGGGACCGGGGAGCTGTTTTTT	CASSLGGTGELFF
-	TRBV6-5	TRBJ2-7	-	TGTGCCAGCAGTTACTCGAGGCAGGCTAACTACGAGCAGTACTTC	CASSYSRQANYEQYF
-	TRBV7-8	TRBJ2-7	TRBD1	TGTGCCAGCAGCTTGAACTTCCGGGACAGGGTCGCCTACGAGCAGTACTTC	CASSLNFRDRVAYEQYF
-	TRBV7-9	TRBJ2-1	-	TGTGCCAGCAGCTTGTCCCTATACAATGAGCAGTTCTTC	CASSLSLYNEQFF
-	TRBV11-2	TRBJ2-3	-	TGTGCCAGCAGCTTAGAGGGGGAGACAGATACGCAGTATTTT	CASSLEGETDTQYF
-	TRBV19	TRBJ1-1	TRBD1	TGTGCCAGTAGTATCCCGGACAGGGCGGGTCGAGACACTGAAGCTTTCTTT	CASSIPDRAGRDTEAFF
-	TRBV7-9	TRBJ1-5	-	TGTGCCAGCAGCTTAGGGATTTCGGGCATCGATCAGCCCCAGCATTTT	CASSLGISGIDQPQHF
-	TRBV27	TRBJ2-1	-	TGTGCCAGCAGTCTCACAGGGAAGCAGTTCTTC	CASSLTGKQFF
-	TRBV28	TRBJ2-7	-	TGTGCCAGCAGTTTCGGAGAGAGCTCCTACGAGCAGTACTTC	CASSFGESSYEQYF
-	TRBV13	TRBJ2-5	TRBD1	TGTGCCAGCAGCTTACGGGGACAGGGGGTCCAAGAGACCCAGTACTTC	CASSLRGQGVQETQYF
-	TRBV5-1	TRBJ1-1	-	TGCGCCAGCAGCTTGGTGGTGGGGGGGATGAACACTGAAGCTTTCTTT	CASSLVVGGMNTEAFF
-	TRBV7-9	TRBJ1-2	TRBD1	TGTGCCAGCAGCTTACCGACAGGGGGCTCTGACTATGGCTACACCTTC	CASSLPTGGSDYGYTF
-	TRBV13	TRBJ2-5	-	TGTGCCAGCAGCTCCGGATTGTCTGGGAAAGAGACCCAGTACTTC	CASSSGLSGKETQYF
-	TRBV27	TRBJ1-5	-	TGTGCCAGCAGTCCGTACTTAATGGACGGCCACAATCAGCCCCAGCATTTT	CASSPYLMDGHNQPQHF
-	TRBV7-6	TRBJ1-6	TRBD1	TGTGCCAGCAGCCGGGACAGGGATTCACCCCTCCACTTT	CASSRDRDSPLHF
once	TRBV6-1	TRBJ2-7	-	TGTGCCAGCAGTTGGACAGAGTCCTACGAGCAGTACTTC	CASSWTESYEQYF
-	TRBV27	TRBJ2-7	-	TGTGCCAGCAGTTTACTGGACAACTCCTACGAGCAGTACTTC	CASSLLDNSYEQYF
-	TRBV5-5	TRBJ2-7	TRBD1	TGTGCCAGCAGCTTGGGGGGTCCCGCAGGGGGCAGCGAGCAGTACTTC	CASSLGGPAGGSEQYF
-	TRBV9	TRBJ2-3	TRBD2	TGTGCCAGCAGCGTAGTTGGGGGGGGCACAGATACGCAGTATTTT	CASSVVGGGTDTQYF
-	TRBV19	TRBJ2-7	-	TGTGCCAGTAGTATCGATCCCTCCTACGAGCAGTACTTC	CASSIDPSYEQYF